This T cell receptor (beta chain) was documented in a study of cytomegalovirus exposure and HLA in healthy donors. Study findings and constraints: Among donors in an Asian-associated ancestry cluster, a later analysis reportedly found fewer N-insertions than the approximately 700-donor mean.

CDR3 length equals 15 residues. Per the germline V gene, CDR1 is ENHRY and CDR2 is SYGVKD. After removal of 6 bases from V and 4 bases from J, the junction contained 10 bases not matched to a gene. Of note for this clone: What it binds is unknown.

The study ran its PCR with 60 Vbeta and 13 Jbeta primers. Some clones are missing from TCRdb's copy, which holds only in-frame ones; the method was immunoSEQ multiplex PCR. The profile covers some 120,000 clones, with around 79% appearing a single time and around 3.9% taken by the ten largest. The sample consisted of PBMCs. The genes are TRBV10-3 and TRBJ1-1, with TRBD1 matching over 8 bases. This TCR was recovered from a woman in her forties in good health and CMV-seronegative. CDR3 amino acids: CAISGGQGAGTEAFF. In DNA, the CDR3 is TGTGCCATCAGCGGTGGGCAGGGGGCGGGCACTGAAGCTTTCTTT.